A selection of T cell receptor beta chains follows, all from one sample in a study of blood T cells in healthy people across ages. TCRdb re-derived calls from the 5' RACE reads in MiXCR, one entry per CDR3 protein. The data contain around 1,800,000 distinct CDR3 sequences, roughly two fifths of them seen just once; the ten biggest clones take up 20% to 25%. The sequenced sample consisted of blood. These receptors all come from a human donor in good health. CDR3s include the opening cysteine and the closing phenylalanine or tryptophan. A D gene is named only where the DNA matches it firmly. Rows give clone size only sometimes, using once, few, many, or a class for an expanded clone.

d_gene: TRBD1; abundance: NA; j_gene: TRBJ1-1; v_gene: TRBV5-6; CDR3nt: TGTGCCAGCAGCGTAGGGACAGGGAGGAGGGCTGAAGCTTTCTTT; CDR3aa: CASSVGTGRRAEAFF
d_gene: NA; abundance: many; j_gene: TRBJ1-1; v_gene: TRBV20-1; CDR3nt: TGCAGTGCTAGGCGGCAGGGTGGGACTGAAGCTTTCTTT; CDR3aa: CSARRQGGTEAFF
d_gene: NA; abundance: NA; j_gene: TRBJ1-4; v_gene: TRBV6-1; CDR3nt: TGTGCCAGCGGTGGACTGGGGTCGGAGAATGAAAAACTGTTTTTT; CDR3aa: CASGGLGSENEKLFF
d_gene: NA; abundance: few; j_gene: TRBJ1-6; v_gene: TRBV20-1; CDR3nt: TGCAGTGCTAGGGTTCCAGCATATAATTCACCCCTCCACTTT; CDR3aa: CSARVPAYNSPLHF
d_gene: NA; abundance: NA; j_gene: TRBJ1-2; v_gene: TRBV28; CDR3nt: TGTGCCAGCAGTTTTCCCGGGGGGGAGCTCTATGGCTACACCTTC; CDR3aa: CASSFPGGELYGYTF
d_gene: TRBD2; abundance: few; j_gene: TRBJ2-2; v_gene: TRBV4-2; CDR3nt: TGTGCCAGCAGCCAACGTCTACTAGCGGGGGGGCCCGGGGAGCTGTTTTTT; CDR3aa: CASSQRLLAGGPGELFF
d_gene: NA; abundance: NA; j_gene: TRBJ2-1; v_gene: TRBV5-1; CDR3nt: TGCGCCAGCAGCCCCCGGGAAGTTCGCTACAATGAGCAGTTCTTC; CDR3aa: CASSPREVRYNEQFF
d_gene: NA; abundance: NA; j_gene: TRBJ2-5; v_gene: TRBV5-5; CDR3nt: TGTGCCAGCAGATACAGGGACTTTGGGGAGACCCAGTACTTC; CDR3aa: CASRYRDFGETQYF
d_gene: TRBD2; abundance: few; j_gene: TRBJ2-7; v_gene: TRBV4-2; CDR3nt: TGTGCCAGCAGCCAAGGGCCCGTGACTAGCGGCGAGGCCGAGCAGTACTTC; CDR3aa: CASSQGPVTSGEAEQYF
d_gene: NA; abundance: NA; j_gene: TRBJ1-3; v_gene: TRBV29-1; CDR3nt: TGCAGCGTTGCGGGCGCTGGAGGTGGAAACACCATATATTTT; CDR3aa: CSVAGAGGGNTIYF
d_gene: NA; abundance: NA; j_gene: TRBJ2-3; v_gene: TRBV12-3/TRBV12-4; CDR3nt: TGTGCCAGCAGTAGGACCAACGTGGGGACAGATACGCAGTATTTT; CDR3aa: CASSRTNVGTDTQYF
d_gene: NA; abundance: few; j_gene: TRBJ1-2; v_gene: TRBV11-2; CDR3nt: TGTGCCAGCAGCCCTCTAGGACGATCCCGCACCTTC; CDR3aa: CASSPLGRSRTF
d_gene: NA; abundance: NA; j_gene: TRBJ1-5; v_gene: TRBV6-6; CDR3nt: TGTGCCAGCAGTTACTCGAATGGGGGGGTACGACAGCCCCAGCATTTT; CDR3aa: CASSYSNGGVRQPQHF
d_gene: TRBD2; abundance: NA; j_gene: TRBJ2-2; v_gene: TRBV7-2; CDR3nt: TGTGCCAGCACCAGAACCACCGGGACTACCCACGGGGAGCTGTTTTTT; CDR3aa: CASTRTTGTTHGELFF
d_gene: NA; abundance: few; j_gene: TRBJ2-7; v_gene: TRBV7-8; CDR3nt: TGTGCCAGCAGCTTAGCTATCACGAGGAGCTACGAGCAGTACTTC; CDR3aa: CASSLAITRSYEQYF
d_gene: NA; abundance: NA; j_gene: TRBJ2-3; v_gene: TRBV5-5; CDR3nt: TGTGCCAGCAGCCCTCTAATAGCGGTCACAGATACGCAGTATTTT; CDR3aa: CASSPLIAVTDTQYF
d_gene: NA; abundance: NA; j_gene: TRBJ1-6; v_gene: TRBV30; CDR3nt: TGCGCCTGGAGGCTCGGGGGCTCCTATAATTCACCCCTCCACTTT; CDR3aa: CAWRLGGSYNSPLHF
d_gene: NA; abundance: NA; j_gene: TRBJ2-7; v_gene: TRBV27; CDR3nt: TGTGTCAGCAGGAGTGAAACCTACGAGCAGTACTTC; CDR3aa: CVSRSETYEQYF
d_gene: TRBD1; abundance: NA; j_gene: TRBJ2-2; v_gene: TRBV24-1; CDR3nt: TGTGCCACCAGTGATACAGGGGCAGCCGCCGGGGAGCTGTTTTTT; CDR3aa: CATSDTGAAAGELFF
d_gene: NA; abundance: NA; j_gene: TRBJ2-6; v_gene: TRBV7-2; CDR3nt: TGTGCCGGCAGCTTATCGAGGACTGGGGCCAACGTCCTGACTTTC; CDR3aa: CAGSLSRTGANVLTF
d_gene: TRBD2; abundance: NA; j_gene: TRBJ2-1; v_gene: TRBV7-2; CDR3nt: TGTGCCAGCAGCCCAAGCAGTGGGAGGGAGTTCTTC; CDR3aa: CASSPSSGREFF
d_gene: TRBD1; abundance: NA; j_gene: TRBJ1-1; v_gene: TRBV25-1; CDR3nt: TGTGCCAGCAGTGGACTCCTGACAGGGTCAATGAACACTGAAGCTTTCTTT; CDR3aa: CASSGLLTGSMNTEAFF
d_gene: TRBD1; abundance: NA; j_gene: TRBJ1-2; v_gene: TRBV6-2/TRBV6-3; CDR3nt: TGTGCCAGGACGACAGGGGAGGATGGCTACACCTTC; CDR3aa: CARTTGEDGYTF
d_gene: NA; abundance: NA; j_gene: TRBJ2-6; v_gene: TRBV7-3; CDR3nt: TGTGCCAGCAGCGCCACAGGGAATCGGGTAGCTGAGGCCAACGTCCTGACTTTC; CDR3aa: CASSATGNRVAEANVLTF